The entry below describes one T cell receptor (beta chain). The TCR beta repertoire was assessed by survey-level immunoSEQ sequencing. Data came from immunoSEQ multiplex PCR; TCRdb stores just in-frame clones and leaves some out. In the table there are about 50,000 clones, 80% to 95% of which are singletons. The V end lost 2 bases, the J end lost 8 bases, and 13 bases lay between the germline ends. CDR1 is MNHEY, CDR2 SMNVEV, per germline (reference sequence). The CDR3 is 15 amino acids. Source material: PBMCs. The rearrangement uses TRBV27 and TRBJ1-6; D is unresolved. The source of this sequence is a man aged 35 to 55 with rheumatoid arthritis. Here the CDR3 reads CASSLLGELDSPLHF. DNA of the CDR3: TGTGCCAGCAGTTTACTCGGCGAGTTAGATTCACCCCTCCACTTT.